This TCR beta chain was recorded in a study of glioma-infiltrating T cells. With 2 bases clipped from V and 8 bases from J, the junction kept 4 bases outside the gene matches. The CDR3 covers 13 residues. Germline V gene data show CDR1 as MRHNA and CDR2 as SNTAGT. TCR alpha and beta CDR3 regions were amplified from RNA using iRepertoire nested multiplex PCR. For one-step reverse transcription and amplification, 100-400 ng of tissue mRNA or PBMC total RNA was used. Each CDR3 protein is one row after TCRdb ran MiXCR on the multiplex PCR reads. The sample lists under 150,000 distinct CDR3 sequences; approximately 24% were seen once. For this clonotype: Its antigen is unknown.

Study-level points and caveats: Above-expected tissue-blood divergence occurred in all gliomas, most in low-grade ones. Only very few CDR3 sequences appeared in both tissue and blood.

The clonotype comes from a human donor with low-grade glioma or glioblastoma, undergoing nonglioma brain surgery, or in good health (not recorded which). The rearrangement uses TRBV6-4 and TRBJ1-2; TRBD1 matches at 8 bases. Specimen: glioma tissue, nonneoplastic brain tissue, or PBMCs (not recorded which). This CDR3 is CASSDQTGVGYTF. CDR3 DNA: TGTGCCAGCAGTGACCAGACAGGGGTCGGCTACACCTTC.